This TCR beta chain is from a study of blood T cell repertoires in COVID-19. About the study: Sample material is recorded as cDNA or gDNA derived from T cells, B-cell-depleted T cells, or PBMCs.

The length of the CDR3 is 13 residues. The V end lost 5 bases, the J end lost 1 base, and 8 bases lay between the germline ends. Germline CDR1 and CDR2: LNHNV and YYDKDF (reference sequence). Methods used by the authors: The authors estimated nucleated cell counts from reference gene primer amplification. Sequencing was performed with immunoSEQ multiplex PCR; in TCRdb, only in-frame clones are kept and a portion is missing. The V and J calls and clone size were taken over from that table, and D and trimming were inferred from the DNA. The sample gives 150,000 to 200,000 clones, approximately 90% of which show up once; about 1% is in the top ten.

What was sequenced was peripheral blood. The sequence was collected from a woman aged 18-29 years who had recovered from COVID-19. This chain links TRBV15 with TRBJ1-1; D not resolved. CDR3 loop: CATSSTPNTEAFF. CDR3 nucleotides: TGTGCCACCAGCTCCACACCGAACACTGAAGCTTTCTTT.